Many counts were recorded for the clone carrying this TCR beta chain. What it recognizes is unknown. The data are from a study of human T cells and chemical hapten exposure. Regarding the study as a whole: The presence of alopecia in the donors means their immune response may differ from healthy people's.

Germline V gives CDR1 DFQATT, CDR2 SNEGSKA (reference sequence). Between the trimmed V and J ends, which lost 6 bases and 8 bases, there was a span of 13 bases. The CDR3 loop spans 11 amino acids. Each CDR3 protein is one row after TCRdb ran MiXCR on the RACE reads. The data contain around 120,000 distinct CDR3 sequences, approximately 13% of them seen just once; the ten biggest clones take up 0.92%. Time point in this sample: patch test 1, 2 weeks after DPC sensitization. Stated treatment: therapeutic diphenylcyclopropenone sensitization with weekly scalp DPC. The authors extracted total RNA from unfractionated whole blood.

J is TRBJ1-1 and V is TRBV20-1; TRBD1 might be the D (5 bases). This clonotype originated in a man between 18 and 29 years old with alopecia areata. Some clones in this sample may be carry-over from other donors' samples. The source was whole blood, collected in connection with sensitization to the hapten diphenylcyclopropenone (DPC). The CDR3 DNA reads TGCAGTGCCCCCCATCGGGGGGAAGCTTTCTTT. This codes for CSAPHRGEAFF.